This paragraph covers one T cell receptor beta chain sequence. The CDR3 runs to 15 residues. The V gene end was trimmed by 5 bases and the J gene end by 8 bases; junction bases not matched to a gene: 9. The germline gives CDR1 SGHTA, CDR2 FQGNSA. This entry comes from a study of CD8+ T cells in alopecia areata. Sorting separated CD25+CD127- cells from the CD4+ cells of 5 or 6 patients. Investigators isolated RNA and reverse transcribed it into cDNA to act as the sequencing template. Measured with immunoSEQ multiplex PCR; TCRdb has only the in-frame clones, and not every one. The data hold 35,000 or so clones, with around half observed a single time.

The TCR was taken from a human donor with alopecia areata. This chain uses TRBV7-2 with TRBJ1-4; 9 positions match TRBD1. The sample comprised CD4+ Tregs sorted from blood. CDR3 sequence: CASSPRTGVNEKLFF. CDR3 bases: TGTGCCAGCAGCCCACGGACAGGGGTAAACGAAAAACTGTTTTTT.